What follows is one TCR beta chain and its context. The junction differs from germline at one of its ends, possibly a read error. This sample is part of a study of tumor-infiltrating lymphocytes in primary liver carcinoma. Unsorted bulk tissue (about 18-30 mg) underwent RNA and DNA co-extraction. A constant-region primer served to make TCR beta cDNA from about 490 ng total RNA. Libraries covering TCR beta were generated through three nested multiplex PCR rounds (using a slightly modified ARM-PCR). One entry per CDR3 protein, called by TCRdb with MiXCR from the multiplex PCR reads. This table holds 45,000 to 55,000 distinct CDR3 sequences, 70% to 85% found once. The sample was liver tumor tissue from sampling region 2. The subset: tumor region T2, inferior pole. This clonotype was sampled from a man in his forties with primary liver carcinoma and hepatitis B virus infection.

The DNA of the CDR3 is TGCAGCGCTGAAAGAACTAGCGGGTGGAATGAGCAGTTCTTC. Translating gives CSAERTSGWNEQFF. V usage is TRBV29-1 and J usage is TRBJ2-1, with 9 bases that match TRBD2. The germline gives CDR1 SQVTM, CDR2 ANQGSEA. The length of the CDR3 is 14 residues.